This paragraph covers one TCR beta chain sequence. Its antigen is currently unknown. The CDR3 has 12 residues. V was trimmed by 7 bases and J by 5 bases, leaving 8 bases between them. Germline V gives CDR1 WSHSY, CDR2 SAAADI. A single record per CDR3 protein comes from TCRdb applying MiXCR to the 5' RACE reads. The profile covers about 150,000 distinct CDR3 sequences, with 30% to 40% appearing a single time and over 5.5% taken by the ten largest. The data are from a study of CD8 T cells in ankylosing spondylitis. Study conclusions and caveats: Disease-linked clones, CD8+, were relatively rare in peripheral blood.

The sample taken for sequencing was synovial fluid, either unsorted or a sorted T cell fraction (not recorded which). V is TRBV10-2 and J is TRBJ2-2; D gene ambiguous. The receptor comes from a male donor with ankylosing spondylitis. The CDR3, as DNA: TGCGCCAGCAACACTAAGACCGGGGAGCTGTTTTTT. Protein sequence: CASNTKTGELFF.